Presented here are 15 T cell receptor beta chains from one specimen sequenced in a study of T cells in Graves' hyperthyroidism and ophthalmopathy. From RNA transcripts, TCR beta CDR3 regions were amplified. Using the HTBI primer set, a first-round RT-PCR was run on the TCR CDR3. Via MiXCR, TCRdb re-called the multiplex PCR reads, giving one row per CDR3 protein. The data contain around 350,000 distinct CDR3 sequences, approximately 19% of them seen just once; the ten biggest clones take up 3.7%. Input material: blood. Every receptor here comes from a woman aged 18-29 years with Graves' hyperthyroidism.

V is TRBV4-1 and J is TRBJ1-3; TRBD1 is a possible D gene (6 bases). This CDR3 comprises 17 residues. V shed 0 bases and J shed 4 bases, with 16 bases lying between them. Per the germline V gene, CDR1 is MGHRA and CDR2 is YSYEKL. CDR3: CASSQEGAEGTGNTIYF. The CDR3 DNA sequence: TGCGCCAGCAGCCAAGAGGGGGCGGAGGGTACGGGAAACACCATATATTTT.

This clonotype was counted many times. The chain is built from TRBV24-1 and TRBJ2-2; 14 positions agree with TRBD2. This CDR3 is built from 19 residues. From germline, CDR1 is KGHDR and CDR2 SFDVKD. With 3 bases clipped from V and 5 bases from J, the junction kept 10 bases outside the gene matches. CDR3 DNA: TGTGCCACCAGTGATCGTGGACTAGCGGGGGGAAAGAGGACCGGGGAGCTGTTTTTT. This sequence encodes CATSDRGLAGGKRTGELFF.

This clonotype was recorded at least ten times. V is TRBV6-1 and J is TRBJ2-2; weak D call: TRBD1 (6 bases). The CDR3 is 15 amino acids. V lost 9 bases and J lost 3, with 17 bases in between. Germline CDR1 reads MNHNS; CDR2 reads SASEGT. The CDR3 nucleotides read TGTGCCAGTCAGGGGACCTACCCCCACACCGGGGAGCTGTTTTTT. Translation gives CASQGTYPHTGELFF.

This clonotype was observed at least ten times. V is TRBV28 and J is TRBJ2-2; D gene unclear. Germline V gene sequence: CDR1 MDHEN, CDR2 SYDVKM. The CDR3 is 15 residues long. V was shortened by 2 bases and J by 5 bases, with 12 bases between the two germline ends. CDR3 DNA sequence: TGTGCCAGCAGTTTAGACCCCTCTAGGACCGGGGAGCTGTTTTTT. It translates to CASSLDPSRTGELFF.

Points on this clonotype: The CDR3 end shows no conserved phenylalanine or tryptophan, and so a read error is likely. The V and J genes are TRBV28 and TRBJ2-7; D unclear. Per the germline V gene, CDR1 is MDHEN and CDR2 is SYDVKM. The CDR3 is made up of 12 amino acids. The CDR3 region has the DNA TGTGCCCGCAGTTTAAATCCCTACGAGCAGTACCTC. Its translation: CARSLNPYEQYL.

Points on this clonotype: A much bigger clone sits one base away, suggesting this may be a read error. This sequence joins TRBV28 and TRBJ2-5; D perhaps matches TRBD1 (5 bases). This CDR3 contains 14 residues. Germline CDR1 reads MDHEN; CDR2 reads SYDVKM. CDR3 residues: CASSLLGEQETQDF. The CDR3 DNA is TGTGCCAGCAGTTTATTAGGGGAACAAGAGACCCAGGACTTC.

This clonotype showed up many times. The V and J genes are TRBV25-1 and TRBJ1-5, with D possibly matching TRBD1 (5 bases). Germline loops: CDR1 MGHDK, CDR2 SYGVNS. CDR3 length: 14 residues. V was cut by 3 bases and J by 6 bases, with 12 bases left in between. CDR3 protein: CASSDHRGSQPQHF. The CDR3 nucleotides read TGTGCCAGCAGTGATCATAGGGGCAGTCAGCCCCAGCATTTT.

This clonotype is categorized as medium-sized. Written as DNA, the CDR3 is TGCAGTGCTAGAATAGGGGGCTTGGCTGAGACCCAGTACTTC. Translating it yields CSARIGGLAETQYF. The gene calls are TRBV20-1 and TRBJ2-5; the match to TRBD1 covers 7 bases. The CDR3 runs 14 residues. V shed 2 bases and J 5 bases; nucleotides not matched to a gene: 8. Germline CDR1 is DFQATT and CDR2 is SNEGSKA (reference sequence).

This clonotype was seen many times. J is TRBJ1-1 and V is TRBV10-1; 7 positions match TRBD1. Germline V gene data show CDR1 as WNHNN and CDR2 as SYGVQD (reference sequence). The V segment lost 4 bases and the J segment 6 bases; nucleotides outside the gene matches: 5. The CDR3 is 13 residues long. The CDR3 loop reads CASSADRLAEAFF. The CDR3 DNA reads TGCGCCAGCAGTGCGGACAGGTTGGCTGAAGCTTTCTTT.

At least ten counts were recorded for this clonotype. The chain employs TRBV25-1 and TRBJ2-5, with D uncertain. Trimming removed 0 bases at V and 1 base at J, with 6 bases between. The CDR3 contains 14 residues. CDR1 is MGHDK, CDR2 SYGVNS, per germline. The chain's CDR3 is CASSEYSRQETQYF. The CDR3 DNA sequence: TGTGCCAGCAGTGAATACTCCCGCCAAGAGACCCAGTACTTC.

This clonotype has only a few counts. The chain uses TRBV24-1 and TRBJ2-3, with TRBD2 matching 8 bases. The V and J ends lost 2 bases and 7 bases, in that order; junction bases with no gene match: 4. This CDR3 comprises 14 residues. Germline loops: CDR1 KGHDR, CDR2 SFDVKD. The CDR3 reads CATSDSGTSNTQYF. CDR3 DNA sequence: TGTGCCACCAGTGATTCTGGGACTAGTAATACGCAGTATTTT.

The V call is TRBV5-1, the J call TRBJ2-7; D is undetermined. V was shortened by 0 bases and J by 3 bases, with 7 bases between the two germline ends. Germline CDR1 reads SGHRS; CDR2 reads YFSETQ. The CDR3 totals 13 residues. In DNA, the CDR3 is TGCGCCAGCAGCTTGGGCAGTATCTACGAGCAGTACTTC. Its translation is CASSLGSIYEQYF.

This clonotype occurred a few times. This chain joins TRBV11-2 and TRBJ1-3, with D possibly TRBD1 on 6 matching bases. The CDR3 is made up of 17 amino acids. Germline CDR1 is SGHAT and CDR2 is FQNNGV. The ends were cut back, 2 bases at V and 1 base at J, with 15 bases in the middle. The CDR3, as DNA: TGTGCCAGCAGCTTAAACTCGGGACACTTATCTGGAAACACCATATATTTT. It translates to CASSLNSGHLSGNTIYF. The full variable domain, in which reference TRBV11-2 and TRBJ1-3 provide the parts outside the CDR3, is EAGVAQSPRYKIIEKRQSVAFWCNPISGHATLYWYQQILGQGPKLLIQFQNNGVVDDSQLPKDRFSAERLKGVDSTLKIQPAKLEDSAVYLCASSLNSGHLSGNTIYFGEGSWLTVV.

This clonotype has at least ten counts. The chain links TRBV5-1 to TRBJ2-7, with D tentatively TRBD1 (5 bases). Germline loops: CDR1 SGHRS, CDR2 YFSETQ. Between the trimmed V and J ends, which lost 4 bases and 2 bases, there was a span of 16 bases. This CDR3 region has 15 residues. CDR3 DNA: TGCGCCAGCAGCCCCGATGCGACAGAGCCCTACGAGCAGTACTTC. Its translation: CASSPDATEPYEQYF.

This clonotype showed up many times. The rearrangement joins TRBV10-1 to TRBJ2-7; D call uncertain. V lost 6 bases to trimming and J lost 2 bases, with 14 bases between them. The CDR3 is made up of 14 amino acids. Germline CDR1 is WNHNN and CDR2 is SYGVQD (reference sequence). CDR3 region: CASSFSEGPYEQYF. The CDR3 DNA follows: TGCGCCAGCAGCTTCTCAGAAGGGCCCTACGAGCAGTACTTC.